The clone carrying this TCR beta chain was detected ten times or more. A UMI-containing oligonucleotide was joined by 3' ligation to the TCR cDNA template. CDR1 and CDR2 (germline): DFQATT, SNEGSKA (reference sequence). V shed 6 bases and J shed 7 bases, with 10 bases lying between them. The CDR3 contains 10 residues. The SP2 primer and nested alpha and beta constant region primers amplified ligated cDNA in four rounds. TCRdb ran MiXCR on the UMI-ligation and nested PCR reads and lists one entry per CDR3 protein. The table records over 20,000 distinct CDR3 sequences, over 4% of them present only once. These data originate in a study of naive and memory T cell subsets.

The specimen sequenced was blood. This receptor was obtained from an adult in good health. The rearrangement uses TRBV20-1 and TRBJ2-7; D not resolved. CDR3 bases: TGCAGTGCCCAAGACTGGGAGCAGTACTTC. The encoded protein is CSAQDWEQYF.